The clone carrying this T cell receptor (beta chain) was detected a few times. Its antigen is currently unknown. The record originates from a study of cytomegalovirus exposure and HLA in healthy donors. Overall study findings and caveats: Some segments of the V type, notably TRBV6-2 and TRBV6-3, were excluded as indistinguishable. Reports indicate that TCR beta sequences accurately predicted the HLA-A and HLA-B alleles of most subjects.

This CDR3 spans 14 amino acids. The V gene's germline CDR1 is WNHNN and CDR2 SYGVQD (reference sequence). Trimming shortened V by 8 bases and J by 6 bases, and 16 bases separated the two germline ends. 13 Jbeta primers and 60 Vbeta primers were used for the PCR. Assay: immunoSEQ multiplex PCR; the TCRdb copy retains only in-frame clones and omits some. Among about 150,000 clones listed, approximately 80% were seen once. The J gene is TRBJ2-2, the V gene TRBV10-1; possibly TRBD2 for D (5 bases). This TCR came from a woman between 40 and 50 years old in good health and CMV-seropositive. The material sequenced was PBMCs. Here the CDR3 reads CASRDQLNAGELFF. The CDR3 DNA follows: TGCGCCAGCCGGGATCAACTAAACGCCGGGGAGCTGTTTTTT.